This T cell receptor (beta chain) was sequenced during a study of T cells after yellow fever vaccination. Germline CDR1 reads DFQATT; CDR2 reads SNEGSKA (reference sequence). The ends lost 3 bases at V and 4 bases at J; junction bases unmatched: 7. There are 14 residues in the CDR3. Regarding the study as a whole: Repertoires sorted by FACS could include abundant clonotypes that are contaminants from the bulk population. Boosting was followed by the reappearance of most primary-vaccination clones (under 97% CD4, about 90% CD8).

Researchers made TCR cDNA using 5'RACE template switching, and this step added a universal primer site and UMIs. MiXCR was run by TCRdb on the 5' RACE reads, yielding one entry per CDR3 protein. This sample has about 16,000 distinct CDR3 sequences, with less than 5% found just once. The sequencing used PBMCs, either bulk or a sorted T-cell subset (CD4+, CD8+, memory, or dextramer-sorted; not recorded which), collected 15 days after the yellow fever booster vaccination. This chain joins TRBV20-1 and TRBJ1-1; TRBD1 matches at 8 bases. The clonotype comes from a man aged 25 to 40 who received the YFV17D yellow fever vaccine. CDR3 sequence reads: CSASRGPIITEAFF. The DNA for the CDR3 is TGCAGTGCTAGCAGGGGGCCCATCATCACTGAAGCTTTCTTT.